The source of this T cell receptor (beta chain) is a study of T cells in Graves' hyperthyroidism and ophthalmopathy. Study summary: Specimen type is peripheral blood, collected at initial diagnosis prior to any treatment.

Absent ophthalmopathy progression within 18 months defined stable Graves' hyperthyroidism. Hyperthyroidism, newly diagnosed and lasting under 2 months, affected patients aged 18 to 65. This CDR3 contains 18 residues. CDR1 and CDR2 from the germline V gene are SGHRS and YFSETQ. V lost 0 bases and J 2 bases, leaving 19 bases between the germline ends. TCR beta CDR3 sequences were amplified from RNA transcripts. Researchers ran a first-round RT-PCR on the TCR CDR3 using the HTBI primer set. TCRdb redid the calling of the multiplex PCR reads with MiXCR, one entry per CDR3 protein. The table records 540,000 or so distinct CDR3 sequences, 15% to 17% of them present only once. This clonotype has only a few counts.

This TCR derives from a woman between 25 and 40 years old with Graves' hyperthyroidism. The sequenced sample was blood. J is TRBJ2-3 and V is TRBV5-1; D is tentatively TRBD1 or TRBD2 (5 bases each). CDR3 protein: CASSLDPGTPGHTDTQYF. The DNA of the CDR3 is TGCGCCAGCAGCTTGGACCCCGGGACCCCAGGACACACAGATACGCAGTATTTT.